Reported below is one TCR beta chain. Its matching antigen is unknown. The sample originates from a study of shared clonotypes between healthy human individuals. Assay: immunoSEQ multiplex PCR; the TCRdb copy retains only in-frame clones and omits some. Of millions of clones in the sample, approximately 94% were seen once. Every contributor of samples was a Caucasian grown-up residing in Nashville, Tennessee. General observations from the study: Generation probabilities of non-shared clonotypes were lower (relative to those shared by all four donors). The expectation was that sequencing depth would affect clonotype sharing among donors. A few donors held about 5% of naive CD4 clonotypes in common.

This receptor was obtained from a man younger than 30 in good health. The sample taken for sequencing was naive CD4+ T cells sorted from blood. Subset noted: CD45RA+ positively selected.

The CDR3 region has the DNA TGCGCCAGCAGCCCCTGGTGGGGCCTTAGCGGCAACCCCTACGAGCAGTACTTC. Encoded protein: CASSPWWGLSGNPYEQYF. The chain joins TRBV5-1 to TRBJ2-7; weak D call: TRBD2 (6 bases). Germline V gives CDR1 SGHRS, CDR2 YFSETQ. The CDR3 has 18 residues. V shed 4 bases and J shed 2 bases, with 25 bases lying between them.